The sequence of this TCR beta chain was determined in a study of blood T cell repertoires in COVID-19. The repertoire was sequenced with immunoSEQ multiplex PCR; TCRdb's copy has only in-frame clones and lacks some. The table lists under 200,000 clones, about 85% of them singletons. Germline values: CDR1 SGHAT, CDR2 FQNNGV. There are 11 residues in the CDR3. With 5 bases clipped from V and 13 bases from J, the junction kept 3 bases outside the gene matches. What was sequenced was peripheral blood. This chain connects TRBV11-2 to TRBJ2-2; 8 bases agree with TRBD1. The source is a woman of 80 years or more with acute or convalescent COVID-19. The CDR3 nucleotides read TGTGCCAGCAGCCCGGGACAGGTGCTGTTTTTT. Amino acids: CASSPGQVLFF.